This T cell receptor (beta chain) was captured by sequencing in a study of blood T cells in healthy people across ages. With a J-beta primer mix and a sample-barcoded 5' primer, a second PCR ran 7 to 11 cycles. Each of the cDNA molecules was tagged by a template-switch adaptor with 12 random nucleotides. TCRdb passed the 5' RACE reads through MiXCR, listing each CDR3 protein once. The sample has roughly 2 million distinct CDR3 sequences; about 50% are singletons. Total RNA was extracted at no less than 6 micrograms per sample. General study results and limits: The percentage of naive T cells correlated strongly with TCR beta diversity. Older age coincided with a roughly linear decline in TCR beta diversity per million T cells.

Per germline, CDR1 SGHTA and CDR2 FQGNSA. V lost 4 bases and J lost 6; bases outside the gene matches: 3. This CDR3 has 14 amino acids. As for this clonotype: Its antigen remains unidentified.

Sequencing was carried out using blood. V is TRBV7-2 and J is TRBJ1-4, with TRBD1 matching over 9 bases. This clonotype was obtained from a woman aged 40 to 50 in good health. CDR3 sequence (DNA): TGTGCCAGCAGCTCGAACAGGGGGCATGAAAAACTGTTTTTT. As protein: CASSSNRGHEKLFF.